This note documents a single T cell receptor (beta chain) sequence. Its cognate antigen is unknown. At one of its ends the junction is not consistent with the germline gene, which may arise from a read error. Samples had at least 7 million PBMCs isolated from them. With a J-beta primer mix and a sample-barcoded 5' primer, a second PCR ran about 6 to 11 cycles. TCRdb re-called the 5' RACE reads with MiXCR, one entry per CDR3 protein. The sample lists fewer than 800,000 distinct CDR3 sequences, about 25% occurring once. The CDR3 is 15 amino acids. Germline lookup yields CDR1 MNHEY and CDR2 SMNVEV (reference sequence). These data originate in a study of blood T cells in healthy people across ages. Study-wide results and limits: Long-lived and aged donors differed, with more naive CD4+ cells and higher diversity in the long-lived.

These sequences were also reported in another study, on T cells of mothers and their children. This second study notes: Sequencing returned over 9 million TCR beta CDR3 reads per mother and around 3 million per child. Slightly higher but non-significant overlap marked related mother-child pairs versus unrelated pairs.

The clonotype originates from a boy aged 5-17 years in good health. The chain employs TRBV27 and TRBJ2-5, with 7 bases identical to TRBD2. The sequencing sample was made of blood. CDR3 sequence reads: CAGSLERLAMETQYF. CDR3 nucleotides: TGTGCCGGCAGTTTGGAAAGACTAGCTATGGAGACCCAGTACTTC.